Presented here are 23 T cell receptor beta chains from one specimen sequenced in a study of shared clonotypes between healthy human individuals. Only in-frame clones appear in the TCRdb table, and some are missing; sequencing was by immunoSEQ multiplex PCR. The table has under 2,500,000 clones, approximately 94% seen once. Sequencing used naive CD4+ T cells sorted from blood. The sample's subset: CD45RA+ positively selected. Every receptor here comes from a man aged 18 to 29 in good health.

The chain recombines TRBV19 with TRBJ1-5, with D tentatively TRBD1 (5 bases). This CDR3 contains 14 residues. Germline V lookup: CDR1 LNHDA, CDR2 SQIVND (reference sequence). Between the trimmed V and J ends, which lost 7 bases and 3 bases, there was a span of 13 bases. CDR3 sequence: CASMEGSYNQPQHF. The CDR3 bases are TGTGCCAGTATGGAGGGGAGTTACAATCAGCCCCAGCATTTT. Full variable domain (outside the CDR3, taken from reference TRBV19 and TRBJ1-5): DGGITQSPKYLFRKEGQNVTLSCEQNLNHDAMYWYRQDPGQGLRLIYYSQIVNDFQKGDIAEGYSVSREKKESFPLTVTSAQKNPTAFYLCASMEGSYNQPQHFGDGTRLSIL.

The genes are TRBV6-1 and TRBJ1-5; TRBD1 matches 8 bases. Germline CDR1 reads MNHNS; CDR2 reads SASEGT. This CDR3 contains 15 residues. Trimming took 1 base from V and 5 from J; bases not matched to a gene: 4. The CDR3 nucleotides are TGTGCCAGCAGTGAAGGGACAGGGTTGGATCAGCCCCAGCATTTT. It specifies CASSEGTGLDQPQHF.

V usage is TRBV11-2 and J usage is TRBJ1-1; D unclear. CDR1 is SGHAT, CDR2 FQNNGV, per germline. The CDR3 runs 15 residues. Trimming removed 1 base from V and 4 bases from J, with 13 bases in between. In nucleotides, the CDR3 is TGTGCCAGCAGCTTAGGGGAAGGGAGGGTCACTGAAGCTTTCTTT. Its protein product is CASSLGEGRVTEAFF.

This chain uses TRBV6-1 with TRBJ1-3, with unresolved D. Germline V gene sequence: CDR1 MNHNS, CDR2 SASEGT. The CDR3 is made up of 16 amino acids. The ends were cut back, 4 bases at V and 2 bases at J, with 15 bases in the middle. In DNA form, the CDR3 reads TGTGCCAGCAGTGCCACCGACGGGGAAACTGGAAACACCATATATTTT. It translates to CASSATDGETGNTIYF.

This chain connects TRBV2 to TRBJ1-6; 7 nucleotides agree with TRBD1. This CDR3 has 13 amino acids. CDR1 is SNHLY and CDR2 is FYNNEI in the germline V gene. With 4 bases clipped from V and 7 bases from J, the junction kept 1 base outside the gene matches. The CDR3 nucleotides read TGTGCCAGCAGTGGGGACAGAAATTCACCCCTCCACTTT. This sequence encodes CASSGDRNSPLHF.

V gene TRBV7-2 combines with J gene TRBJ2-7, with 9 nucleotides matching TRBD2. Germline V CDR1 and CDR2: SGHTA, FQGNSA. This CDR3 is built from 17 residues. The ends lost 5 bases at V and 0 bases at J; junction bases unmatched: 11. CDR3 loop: CASSPTSGLSYSYEQYF. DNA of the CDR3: TGTGCCAGCAGCCCAACTAGCGGGCTTTCCTACTCCTACGAGCAGTACTTC.

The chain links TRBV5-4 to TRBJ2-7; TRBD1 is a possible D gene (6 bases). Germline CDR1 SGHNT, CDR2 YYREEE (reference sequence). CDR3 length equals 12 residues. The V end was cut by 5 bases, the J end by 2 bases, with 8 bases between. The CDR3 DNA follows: TGTGCCAGCAGTTGGGACACCTACGAGCAGTACTTC. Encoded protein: CASSWDTYEQYF.

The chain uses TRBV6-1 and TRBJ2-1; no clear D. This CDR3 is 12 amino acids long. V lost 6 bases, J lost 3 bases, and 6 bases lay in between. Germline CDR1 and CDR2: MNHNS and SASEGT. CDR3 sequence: CASSPSYNEQFF. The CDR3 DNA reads TGTGCCAGCAGCCCCAGCTACAATGAGCAGTTCTTC.

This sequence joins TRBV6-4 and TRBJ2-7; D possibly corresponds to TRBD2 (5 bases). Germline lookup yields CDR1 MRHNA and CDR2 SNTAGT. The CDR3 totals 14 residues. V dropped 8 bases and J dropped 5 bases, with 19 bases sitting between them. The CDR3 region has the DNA TGTGCCAGCTACTTGGGAGACTACCCCCACGAGCAGTACTTC. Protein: CASYLGDYPHEQYF.

This CDR3 is CASRPSPTETEAFF. In DNA, the CDR3 is TGCGCCAGCAGACCATCTCCGACAGAGACTGAAGCTTTCTTT. The chain uses TRBV5-1 and TRBJ1-1, with D perhaps TRBD1 (5 bases). With 5 bases removed from V and 5 bases from J, the gap between germline ends came to 16 bases. CDR1 SGHRS and CDR2 YFSETQ come from the germline V gene. The CDR3 extends over 14 amino acids.

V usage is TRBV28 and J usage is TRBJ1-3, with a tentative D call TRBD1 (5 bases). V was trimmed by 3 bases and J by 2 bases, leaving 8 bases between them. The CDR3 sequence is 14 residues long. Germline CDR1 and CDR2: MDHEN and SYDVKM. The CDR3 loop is CASSFPGAGNTIYF. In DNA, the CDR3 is TGTGCCAGCAGTTTCCCGGGGGCTGGAAACACCATATATTTT.

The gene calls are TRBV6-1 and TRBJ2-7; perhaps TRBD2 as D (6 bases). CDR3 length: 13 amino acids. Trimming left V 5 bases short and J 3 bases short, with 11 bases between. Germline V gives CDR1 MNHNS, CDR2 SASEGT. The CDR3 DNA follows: TGTGCCAGCAGTCCGCGGGGCTTCTACGAGCAGTACTTC. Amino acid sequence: CASSPRGFYEQYF.

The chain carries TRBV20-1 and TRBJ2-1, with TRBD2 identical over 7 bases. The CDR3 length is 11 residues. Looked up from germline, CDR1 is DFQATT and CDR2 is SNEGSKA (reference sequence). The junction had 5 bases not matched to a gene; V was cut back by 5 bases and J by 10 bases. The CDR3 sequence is CSAQLAREQFF. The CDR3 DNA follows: TGCAGTGCTCAACTAGCGAGAGAGCAGTTCTTC.

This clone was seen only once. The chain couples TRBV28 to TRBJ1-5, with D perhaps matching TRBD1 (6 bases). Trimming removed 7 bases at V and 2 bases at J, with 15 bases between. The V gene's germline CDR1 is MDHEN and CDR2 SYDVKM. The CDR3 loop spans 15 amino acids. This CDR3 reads CASTPSGEGNQPQHF. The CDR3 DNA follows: TGTGCCAGCACACCCTCAGGGGAAGGCAATCAGCCCCAGCATTTT.

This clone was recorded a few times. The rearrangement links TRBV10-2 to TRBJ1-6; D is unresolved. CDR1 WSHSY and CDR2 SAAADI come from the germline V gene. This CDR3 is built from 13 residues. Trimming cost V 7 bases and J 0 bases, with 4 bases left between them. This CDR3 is CASTSSYNSPLHF. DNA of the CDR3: TGCGCCAGCACTAGCTCCTATAATTCACCCCTCCACTTT.

The CDR3, as DNA: TGTGCCAGCTCATGGGGTAGCGGGAAGGACGAGCAGTACTTC. Encoded protein: CASSWGSGKDEQYF. This chain uses TRBV5-6 with TRBJ2-7; 8 bases fit TRBD2. The J segment lost 5 bases and the V segment lost 7 bases, leaving 11 bases of the junction unmatched. Per germline, CDR1 SGHDT and CDR2 YYEEEE. This CDR3 contains 14 residues.

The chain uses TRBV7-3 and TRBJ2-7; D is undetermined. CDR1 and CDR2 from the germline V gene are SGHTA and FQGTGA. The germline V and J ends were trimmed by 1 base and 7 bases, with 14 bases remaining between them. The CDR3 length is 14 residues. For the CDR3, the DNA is TGTGCCAGCAGCTTAAGCGGTGACACTAAAGAGCAGTACTTC. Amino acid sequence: CASSLSGDTKEQYF.

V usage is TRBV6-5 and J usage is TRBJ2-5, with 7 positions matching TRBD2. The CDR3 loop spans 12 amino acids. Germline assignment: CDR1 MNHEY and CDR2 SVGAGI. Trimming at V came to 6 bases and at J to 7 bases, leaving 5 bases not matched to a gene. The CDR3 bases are TGTGCCAGCAGAGGACTAGTCGGGACCCAGTACTTC. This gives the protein CASRGLVGTQYF.

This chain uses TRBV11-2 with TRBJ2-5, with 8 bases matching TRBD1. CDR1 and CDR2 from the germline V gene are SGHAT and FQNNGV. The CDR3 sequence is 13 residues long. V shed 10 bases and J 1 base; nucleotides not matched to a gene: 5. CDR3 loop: CATQGASQETQYF. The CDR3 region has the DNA TGTGCCACCCAGGGGGCTAGCCAAGAGACCCAGTACTTC.

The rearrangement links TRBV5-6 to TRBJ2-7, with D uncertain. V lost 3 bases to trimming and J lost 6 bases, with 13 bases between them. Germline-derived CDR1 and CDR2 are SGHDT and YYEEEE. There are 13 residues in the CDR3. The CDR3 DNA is TGTGCCAGCAGCTACGCGCCGTTGGGCGAGCAGTACTTC. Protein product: CASSYAPLGEQYF.

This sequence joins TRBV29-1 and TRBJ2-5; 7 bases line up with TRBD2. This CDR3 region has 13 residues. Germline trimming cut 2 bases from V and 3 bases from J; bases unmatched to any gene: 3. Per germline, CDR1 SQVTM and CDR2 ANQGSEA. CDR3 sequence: CSVERLAEETQYF. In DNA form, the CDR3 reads TGCAGCGTTGAACGACTAGCCGAAGAGACCCAGTACTTC.

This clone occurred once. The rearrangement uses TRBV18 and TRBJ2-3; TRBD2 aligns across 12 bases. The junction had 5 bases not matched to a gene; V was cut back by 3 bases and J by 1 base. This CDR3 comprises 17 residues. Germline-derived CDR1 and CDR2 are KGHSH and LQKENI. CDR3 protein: CASSPSLAGGRTDTQYF. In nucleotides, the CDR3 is TGTGCCAGCTCACCCTCTCTAGCGGGGGGGCGCACAGATACGCAGTATTTT. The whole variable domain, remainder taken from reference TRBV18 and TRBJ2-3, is NAGVMQNPRHLVRRRGQEARLRCSPMKGHSHVYWYRQLPEEGLKFMVYLQKENIIDESGMPKERFSAEFPKEGPSILRIQQVVRGDSAAYFCASSPSLAGGRTDTQYFGPGTRLTVL.

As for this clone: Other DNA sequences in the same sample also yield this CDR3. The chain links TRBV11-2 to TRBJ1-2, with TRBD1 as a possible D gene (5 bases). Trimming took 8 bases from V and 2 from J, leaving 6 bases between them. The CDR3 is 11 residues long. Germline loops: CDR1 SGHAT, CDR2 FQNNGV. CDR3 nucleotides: TGTGCCAGCGGGGGAAACTATGGCTACACCTTC. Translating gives CASGGNYGYTF.